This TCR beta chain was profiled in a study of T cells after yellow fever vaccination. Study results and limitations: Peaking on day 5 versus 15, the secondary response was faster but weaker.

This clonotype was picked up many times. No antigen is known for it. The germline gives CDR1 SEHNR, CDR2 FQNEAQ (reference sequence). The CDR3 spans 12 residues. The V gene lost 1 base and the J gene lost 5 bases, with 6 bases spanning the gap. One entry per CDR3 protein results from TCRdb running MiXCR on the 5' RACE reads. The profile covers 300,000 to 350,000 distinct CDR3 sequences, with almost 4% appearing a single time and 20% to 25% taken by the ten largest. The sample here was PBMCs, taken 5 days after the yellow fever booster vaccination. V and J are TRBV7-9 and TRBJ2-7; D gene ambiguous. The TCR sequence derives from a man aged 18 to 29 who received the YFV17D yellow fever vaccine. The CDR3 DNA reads TGTGCCAGCAGCTTAGTTGTCCACGAGCAGTACTTC. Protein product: CASSLVVHEQYF.